This TCR beta chain is from a study of blood T cell repertoires in COVID-19 (dated by TCRdb to 2018 to 2021). Turning to the overall study: Collaborator samples came from the United States, Italy and Spain and covered acute and convalescent phases of COVID-19. The samples were drawn from the first 160 participants of the ongoing ImmuneRACE study and from 950 to 1,500 subjects provided by 6 global collaborators. Where HLA class I and class II types were available, the types were taken from metadata supplied by the sample provider, not from assay-based typing. The repertoires were made available in a free public database intended to serve as a resource for research on the immune response to SARS-CoV-2. The prospective study material was composed of cDNA or gDNA derived from T cells, B-cell-depleted T cells, or PBMCs. Sample metadata almost always included a de-identified subject ID, COVID-19 status, age in years and sex. Subjects who had been exposed to COVID-19, were actively infected with it, or had recovered from it provided the deeply sampled blood TCRbeta repertoires that made up the dataset. General conclusions and limits of the study: Clinical and demographic metadata were provided uncurated, with the amount varying by source and participant.

Looking up the germline V gene yields CDR1 SGHTA and CDR2 FQGNSA. Counted from cysteine to phenylalanine, this CDR3 has 16 amino acids. Only the CDR3 part of the read is kept: 48 bases, read in frame from the first base. The V end gives up 3 bases and the J end 2 bases, leaving 6 bases in the junction not matched to a gene. Collaborating institutions collected whole blood in K2EDTA tubes following their own protocols. For TCRbeta analysis, collaborators shipped samples in one of three forms: frozen whole blood, isolated PBMCs, or DNA extracted from either of those sample types. The immunoSEQ Assay, a bias-controlled multiplex PCR, was used to amplify TCRbeta CDR3 regions from genomic DNA. The source study handled its data this way. Nucleated cell counts per sample were estimated from amplification of reference gene primers within the assay. Sequence reads were collapsed and filtered to measure the absolute abundance of every unique TCRbeta CDR3 rearrangement. For each sample, productive Simpson clonality was calculated by taking the square root of Simpson's diversity index across productive rearrangements. In its TCRdb copy, this immuneACCESS table keeps in-frame sequences only and misses some clones. Where compared with another copy, unresolved V genes explain less than half of these, and the others have no known cause. Clone size and V and J calls were adopted from that table, with D and trimming inferred from the DNA. The sample records about 230,000 clones, 84% of which are singletons. Roughly 18% of the sample is in the top ten clones.

Of note for this clone: Its antigen is currently not known. It has no much larger one-base neighbor in the sample; base qualities were not kept.

Material for sequencing was peripheral blood. The source is a woman at least 80 years old with active or convalescent COVID-19. The V gene is TRBV7-2 and the J gene is TRBJ2-7; the central 11 bases match TRBD2. The CDR3 reads CASSFPTSGSPYEQYF. Read as DNA, the sequence is TGTGCCAGCAGCTTTCCAACTAGCGGGAGTCCCTACGAGCAGTACTTC.